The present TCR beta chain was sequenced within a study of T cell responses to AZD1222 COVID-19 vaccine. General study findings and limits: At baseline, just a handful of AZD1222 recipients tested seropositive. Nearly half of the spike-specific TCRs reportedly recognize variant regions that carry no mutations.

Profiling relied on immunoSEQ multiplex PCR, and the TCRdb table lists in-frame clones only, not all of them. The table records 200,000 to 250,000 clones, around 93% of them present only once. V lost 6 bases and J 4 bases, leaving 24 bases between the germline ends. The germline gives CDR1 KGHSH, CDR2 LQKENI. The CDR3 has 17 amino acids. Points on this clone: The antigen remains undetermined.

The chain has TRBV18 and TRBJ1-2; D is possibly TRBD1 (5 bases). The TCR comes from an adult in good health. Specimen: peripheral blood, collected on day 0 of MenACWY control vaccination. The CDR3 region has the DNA TGTGCCAGCTCCCCAAAAGGGAGGGGCGACAATGGCTATGGCTACACCTTC. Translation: CASSPKGRGDNGYGYTF.